This T cell receptor (beta chain) was recovered during a study of blood T cell repertoires in COVID-19. This CDR3 region has 14 residues. Germline V gene lookup returns CDR1 MGHDK and CDR2 SYGVNS. V was clipped by 5 bases and J by 5 bases, with 12 bases between them. Clones were sequenced by immunoSEQ multiplex PCR, and TCRdb holds only the in-frame ones, with some missing. Here the sample spans about 64,000 clones, approximately 85% being singletons. This clonotype originated in a woman aged 55-70 years with COVID-19, enrolled during active disease. J is TRBJ2-2 and V is TRBV25-1; tentatively, D is TRBD2 (6 bases). The material sequenced was peripheral blood. CDR3 bases: TGTGCCAGCAGTACGAGTGGAGGGACCGGGGAGCTGTTTTTT. Translated: CASSTSGGTGELFF.